These 2 T cell receptor beta chains were all obtained from the same sample, sequenced in a study of cytomegalovirus exposure and HLA in healthy donors. 13 Jbeta primers and 60 Vbeta primers were used for the PCR. Sequencing was performed with immunoSEQ multiplex PCR; in TCRdb, only in-frame clones are kept and a portion is missing. The sample lists around 130,000 clones; around two thirds were seen once. Sequencing used PBMCs. The receptor set was obtained from a human donor in good health.

The V gene is TRBV6-6, the J gene TRBJ1-5, with 9 bases identical to TRBD1. Germline CDR1 and CDR2: MNHNY and SVGAGI (reference sequence). With V trimmed by 5 bases and J by 6 bases, 5 bases remained unmatched. This CDR3 region has 14 residues. CDR3 in amino acids: CASSRQGGGQPQHF. The CDR3 coding sequence is TGTGCCAGCAGTCGACAGGGGGGTGGTCAGCCCCAGCATTTT.

The V gene is TRBV7-3, the J gene TRBJ2-1; TRBD2 matches at 8 bases. After removal of 4 bases from V and 2 bases from J, the junction contained 4 bases not matched to a gene. The germline V gene encodes CDR1 SGHTA and CDR2 FQGTGA. This CDR3 has 15 amino acids. Written as DNA, the CDR3 is TGTGCCAGCAGCTCAAACGGGGGGGCCTACAATGAGCAGTTCTTC. Its protein product is CASSSNGGAYNEQFF. Full variable domain (rest looked up from reference TRBV7-3 and TRBJ2-1): GAGVSQTPSNKVTEKGKYVELRCDPISGHTALYWYRQSLGQGPEFLIYFQGTGAADDSGLPNDRFFAVRPEGSVSTLKIQRTERGDSAVYLCASSSNGGAYNEQFFGPGTRLTVL.